The 24 T cell receptor beta chains below were found in one sample sequenced in a study of T cells in Graves' hyperthyroidism and ophthalmopathy. Researchers amplified the TCR beta CDR3 regions from RNA transcripts. The primer set for the first-round RT-PCR of the TCR CDR3 was HTBI. TCRdb fed the multiplex PCR reads into MiXCR, producing one record per CDR3 protein. This table holds 560,000 or so distinct CDR3 sequences, roughly 46% found once. Sequenced: peripheral blood or thyroid tissue (not recorded which). Receptor source: a woman aged 18-30 years with Graves' hyperthyroidism.

The chain carries TRBV7-9 and TRBJ1-3, with D unresolved. CDR3 length equals 16 residues. Germline CDR1 SEHNR, CDR2 FQNEAQ (reference sequence). Trimming cost V 5 bases and J 2 bases, with 16 bases left between them. DNA for the CDR3: TGTGCCAGCAGCCAGCCGCCGTCAACGGCTGGAAACACCATATATTTT. Its translation is CASSQPPSTAGNTIYF.

This clonotype was detected ten times or more. The gene calls are TRBV29-1 and TRBJ2-2, with D perhaps assigned TRBD1 or TRBD2 (5 bases each). The V gene lost 4 bases and the J gene lost 6 bases, with 9 bases spanning the gap. The CDR3 consists of 12 residues. CDR1 is SQVTM and CDR2 is ANQGSEA in the germline V gene. The CDR3 here is CSVVGVAGELFF. CDR3 bases: TGCAGCGTTGTGGGGGTTGCCGGGGAGCTGTTTTTT.

This clonotype was found a few times. V usage is TRBV7-3 and J usage is TRBJ2-5, with D perhaps TRBD2 (5 bases). The germline gives CDR1 SGHTA, CDR2 FQGTGA. The germline V and J ends were trimmed by 1 base and 4 bases, with 10 bases remaining between them. CDR3 length: 14 amino acids. CDR3 sequence (DNA): TGTGCCAGCAGCTTAATGGGCGGGCCAGAGACCCAGTACTTC. Amino acids: CASSLMGGPETQYF.

J is TRBJ1-6 and V is TRBV25-1, with TRBD1 as a possible D gene (5 bases). The CDR3 is made up of 15 amino acids. Germline V gene sequence: CDR1 MGHDK, CDR2 SYGVNS. V was clipped by 4 bases and J by 5 bases, with 12 bases between them. CDR3: CASSASGAHNSPLHF. The CDR3 coding sequence is TGTGCCAGCAGTGCGAGCGGGGCCCATAATTCACCCCTCCACTTT.

This clonotype was recorded a few times. This sequence joins TRBV19 and TRBJ1-1; possibly TRBD1 for D (5 bases). V lost 7 bases, J lost 2 bases, and 14 bases lay in between. CDR3 length: 14 residues. The V gene's germline CDR1 is LNHDA and CDR2 SQIVND (reference sequence). DNA for the CDR3: TGTGCCAGTACTTCTTTGAGGGACAACACTGAAGCTTTCTTT. It is translated as CASTSLRDNTEAFF.

In this sample, this clonotype turned up many times. The V call is TRBV7-8, the J call TRBJ1-4; 8 bases are shared with TRBD1. Germline CDR1 reads SGHVS; CDR2 reads FQNEAQ. The V gene end was trimmed by 4 bases and the J gene end by 0 bases; junction bases not matched to a gene: 7. This CDR3 region has 17 residues. The CDR3 DNA sequence: TGTGCCAGCAGCTCCGGACAGGGAGGGACAACTAATGAAAAACTGTTTTTT. Translation gives CASSSGQGGTTNEKLFF.

This clonotype has just one count. This chain joins TRBV2 and TRBJ2-3; D gene unclear. The CDR3 extends over 14 amino acids. Germline values: CDR1 SNHLY, CDR2 FYNNEI. V gave up 3 bases and J gave up 0 bases, with 7 bases separating them. The chain's CDR3 is CASSELLSTDTQYF. The CDR3 DNA is TGTGCCAGCAGTGAGTTGCTTAGCACAGATACGCAGTATTTT.

The chain carries TRBV7-2 and TRBJ1-4; TRBD1 matches 8 bases. V shed 6 bases and J 8 bases; nucleotides not matched to a gene: 8. The CDR3 has 14 amino acids. CDR1 SGHTA and CDR2 FQGNSA come from the germline V gene. CDR3: CASSDRGGEEKLFF. CDR3 nucleotide sequence: TGTGCCAGCAGTGACAGGGGCGGTGAGGAAAAACTGTTTTTT. Together with reference TRBV7-2 and TRBJ1-4, the CDR3 gives the full variable domain: GAGVSQSPSNKVTEKGKDVELRCDPISGHTALYWYRQSLGQGLEFLIYFQGNSAPDKSGLPSDRFSAERTGGSVSTLTIQRTQQEDSAVYLCASSDRGGEEKLFFGSGTQLSVL.

The V and J genes are TRBV29-1 and TRBJ2-1; 10 bases fit TRBD1. The CDR3 sequence is 15 residues long. Trimming at V came to 3 bases and at J to 7 bases, leaving 9 bases not matched to a gene. CDR1 is SQVTM and CDR2 is ANQGSEA in the germline V gene. This CDR3 reads CSVDQGGTGVNEQFF. For the CDR3, the DNA is TGCAGCGTTGATCAGGGGGGGACAGGGGTAAATGAGCAGTTCTTC.

The chain couples TRBV19 to TRBJ1-2, with D perhaps TRBD1 (5 bases). V lost 0 bases and J 3 bases, leaving 8 bases between the germline ends. CDR3 length: 14 amino acids. CDR1 LNHDA and CDR2 SQIVND come from the germline V gene (reference sequence). The CDR3: CASSIERGDYGYTF. For the CDR3, the DNA is TGTGCCAGTAGTATAGAGCGGGGGGACTATGGCTACACCTTC.

The gene calls are TRBV20-1 and TRBJ2-5, with D tentatively TRBD2 (6 bases). The germline gives CDR1 DFQATT, CDR2 SNEGSKA (reference sequence). V shed 0 bases and J shed 2 bases, with 13 bases lying between them. The CDR3 has 15 residues. The CDR3 region has the DNA TGCAGTGCTAGAGATACGGGGGTGCGACAAGAGACCCAGTACTTC. Its translation: CSARDTGVRQETQYF.

Notes on this clonotype: A much larger clonotype is one base distant, so this may be a read error. V and J are TRBV7-8 and TRBJ2-7; D call uncertain. CDR1 is SGHVS, CDR2 FQNEAQ, per germline. The length of the CDR3 is 14 residues. V dropped 1 base and J dropped 0 bases, with 7 bases sitting between them. CDR3 loop: CASSLVQASYEQYF. The CDR3 DNA is TGTGCCAGCAGCTTAGTCCAGGCCTCCTACGAGCAGTACTTC.

V usage is TRBV29-1 and J usage is TRBJ2-2; 8 positions match TRBD2. CDR3 length: 13 amino acids. The germline V gene has CDR1 SQVTM and CDR2 ANQGSEA. The ends lost 7 bases at V and 6 bases at J; junction bases unmatched: 7. In DNA, the CDR3 is TGCAGCGGCGGGGGCGGGGGGTCCGGGGAGCTGTTTTTT. Translated: CSGGGGGSGELFF.

Details on this clonotype: A much more abundant neighbour one base away suggests this may be a read error. The CDR3 nucleotides read TGTGCCAGCAGCAAACACCCGCAAGAGACCCAGTACTTC. Translation: CASSKHPQETQYF. This sequence joins TRBV21-1 and TRBJ2-5. TRBV21-1 is recorded as a pseudogene. There are 13 residues in the CDR3.

The rearrangement links TRBV7-2 to TRBJ2-7, with 13 bases lining up with TRBD2. Per the germline V gene, CDR1 is SGHTA and CDR2 is FQGNSA. The CDR3 runs 14 residues. V lost 5 bases to trimming and J lost 4 bases; unmatched junction nucleotides: 2. The CDR3 nucleotides are TGTGCCAGCAGCCGGACTAGCGGGAGATACGAGCAGTACTTC. It translates to CASSRTSGRYEQYF.

Note on this clonotype: An end of the junction differs from the germline gene, which may be a read error. The chain recombines TRBV7-2 with TRBJ2-6; D is perhaps TRBD1 (5 bases). Germline V gene sequence: CDR1 SGHTA, CDR2 FQGNSA. The CDR3 sequence is 16 residues long. CDR3 loop: CASSQEQDSGANVLTF. In DNA, the CDR3 is TGCGCCAGCAGCCAAGAACAGGACTCTGGGGCCAACGTCCTGACTTTC.

This clonotype was recorded at least ten times. The junction departs from the called germline gene at one end, perhaps through a read error. The V call is TRBV7-7, the J call TRBJ2-5, with 13 nucleotides matching TRBD2. Germline V gives CDR1 SSHAT, CDR2 FNYEAQ (reference sequence). The CDR3 totals 18 residues. CDR3: CASSLTRTSGRSGETQYF. As DNA, the CDR3 is TGTGCTAGCAGCTTAACCCGGACTAGCGGGAGATCGGGAGAGACCCAGTACTTC.

This clonotype appeared a few times. An end of the junction does not agree with germline; a read error may underlie this. The CDR3, as DNA: TGCGCCAGCAGCTTCAACCACCAAGAGACCCAGTACTTC. This sequence encodes CASSFNHQETQYF. The rearrangement links TRBV7-2 to TRBJ2-5; D not certain. The CDR3 contains 13 residues. The germline V gene encodes CDR1 SGHTA and CDR2 FQGNSA.

V gene TRBV24-1 combines with J gene TRBJ1-5, with D perhaps TRBD1 (5 bases). Germline V gene data show CDR1 as KGHDR and CDR2 as SFDVKD. This CDR3 is built from 15 residues. The V and J ends lost 7 bases and 0 bases respectively, with 12 bases between them. The CDR3 DNA reads as TGTGCCACCAGGTCCGGGGGGAATAGCAATCAGCCCCAGCATTTT. This translates into CATRSGGNSNQPQHF.

The V gene is TRBV7-9, the J gene TRBJ1-4, with 10 bases identical to TRBD1. The CDR3 is 15 residues long. Per germline, CDR1 SEHNR and CDR2 FQNEAQ (reference sequence). With V trimmed by 5 bases and J by 7 bases, 7 bases remained unmatched. Here the CDR3 reads CASSHSGTGVEKLFF. CDR3 bases: TGTGCCAGCAGCCATTCCGGGACAGGGGTTGAAAAACTGTTTTTT.

This clonotype came up once. The gene calls are TRBV7-2 and TRBJ2-5; the D gene could be TRBD1 or TRBD2 (6 bases each). CDR1 is SGHTA, CDR2 FQGNSA, per germline. V was cut by 5 bases and J by 2 bases, with 21 bases left in between. The CDR3 consists of 17 residues. As DNA, the CDR3 is TGTGCCAGCAGCGCCGCTGGGGGCTCCCGGGAGCAAGAGACCCAGTACTTC. Translation: CASSAAGGSREQETQYF.

This clonotype was detected ten times or more. This chain links TRBV7-2 with TRBJ1-2; D gene unclear. The V end lost 3 bases, the J end lost 8 bases, and 13 bases lay between the germline ends. Germline lookup yields CDR1 SGHTA and CDR2 FQGNSA. CDR3 length: 13 amino acids. CDR3 sequence reads: CASSFGRTLGYTF. Written as DNA, the CDR3 is TGTGCCAGCAGCTTCGGACGGACCTTGGGCTACACCTTC.

In its sample, this clonotype was seen many times. Just one base apart from a much larger clone, this may be a read error. The CDR3 nucleotides read TGTGCCAGCAGCTTAGACGACGAGCAGTACTTC. Translating gives CASSLDDEQYF. The rearrangement joins TRBV7-2 to TRBJ2-7; D is ambiguous. This CDR3 is built from 11 residues. Germline assignment: CDR1 SGHTA and CDR2 FQGNSA. V lost 1 base and J 5 bases, leaving 3 bases between the germline ends.

The table lists this clonotype with many counts. The V and J genes are TRBV7-9 and TRBJ2-5; D is possibly TRBD2 (7 bases). Germline lookup yields CDR1 SEHNR and CDR2 FQNEAQ (reference sequence). CDR3 length: 16 residues. V dropped 2 bases and J dropped 5 bases, with 18 bases sitting between them. The CDR3 sequence: CASSLQRSQGGETQYF. CDR3 sequence (DNA): TGTGCCAGCAGCTTACAGCGATCACAGGGAGGGGAGACCCAGTACTTC. Variable domain in full (rest from reference TRBV7-9 and TRBJ2-5): DTGVSQNPRHKITKRGQNVTFRCDPISEHNRLYWYRQTLGQGPEFLTYFQNEAQLEKSRLLSDRFSAERPKGSFSTLEIQRTEQGDSAMYLCASSLQRSQGGETQYFGPGTRLLVL.